This TCR beta chain comes out of a study of blood T cell repertoires in COVID-19. Under the authors' procedure: Amplification of reference gene primers was used by the study to estimate nucleated cell counts. Sequenced by immunoSEQ multiplex PCR; TCRdb stores in-frame clones only, minus some. The V and J calls and clone size were taken over from that table, and D and trimming were inferred from the DNA. The sample carries approximately 70,000 clones, about 85% recorded once. The germline V and J ends were trimmed by 1 base and 4 bases, with 15 bases remaining between them. The V gene's germline CDR1 is MNHNS and CDR2 SASEGT. The CDR3 has 16 residues.

The receptor comes from a woman aged 45-65 years with COVID-19, enrolled during active disease. Source material: peripheral blood. The gene calls are TRBV6-1 and TRBJ2-3, with D tentatively TRBD1 (6 bases). The CDR3 DNA follows: TGTGCCAGCAGTGAAGACCACAGGGCCTTCGCAGATACGCAGTATTTT. Protein: CASSEDHRAFADTQYF.